This T cell receptor beta chain stems from a study of T-cell reconstitution after alpha-beta-depleted transplantation in children (dated by TCRdb to the mid-2010s). Looking at the study overall: The study quantitatively tracked T-cell immune reconstitution after TCRalphabeta/CD19-depleted allogeneic hematopoietic cell transplantation in children using TCR repertoire profiling.

This clonotype was seen many times. This receptor's antigen is unknown. No much larger clone is present one base from it, and per-base qualities are unavailable. Receptor amplification or capture employed PCR. Reads for this sample came from an Illumina HiSeq 2500. Molecular barcoding was employed in the preparation of TCR libraries, with unique molecular identifiers being used to normalize TCRbeta repertoire quantification. The public reads were run again by TCRdb, first through fastp at Q25 and then through MiXCR, and only productive beta chains were kept. Records with the same CDR3 protein are collapsed into one entry carrying the most frequent genes and DNA. The sample table shows hundreds of thousands of distinct CDR3 sequences, and about 12% are seen once. Roughly 2.8% of the sample lies in the top ten. The V end gives up 3 bases and the J end 7 bases, leaving 3 bases in the junction not matched to a gene. CDR1 SGHTA and CDR2 FQGNSA were looked up in the germline V gene. The CDR3 starts with the cysteine, ends with the phenylalanine, and has 14 residues. The kept DNA is CDR3 alone, 42 bases in frame from the first base.

The TCR originated in a human donor who donated a stem cell graft to a child with acute lymphoblastic leukemia. This specimen consisted of PBMCs from the stem cell graft donor, obtained from the stem cell graft. In this chain, TRBV7-2 is recombined with TRBJ1-6, with TRBD1 identical over 7 junction bases. The CDR3 reads as follows: CASSLGQLNSPLHF. Read as DNA, the sequence is TGTGCCAGCAGCTTGGGACAGTTAAATTCACCCCTCCACTTT. Full variable domain (CDR3 extended with the reference TRBV7-2 and TRBJ1-6 proteins): GAGVSQSPSNKVTEKGKDVELRCDPISGHTALYWYRQSLGQGLEFLIYFQGNSAPDKSGLPSDRFSAERTGGSVSTLTIQRTQQEDSAVYLCASSLGQLNSPLHFGNGTRLTVT.